Sequencing of this T cell receptor (beta chain) was carried out in a study of shared clonotypes between healthy human individuals. Study donors comprised healthy, HIV-negative adults devoid of recent acute infection or vaccination. V gave up 7 bases and J gave up 0 bases; unmatched junction bases: 5. The length of the CDR3 is 15 residues. Germline V gives CDR1 SGHTA, CDR2 FQGNSA. Turning to this clone: The antigen remains undetermined.

Profiled with immunoSEQ multiplex PCR; TCRdb holds only in-frame clones, not every one. The top ten clones hold 0.89% of a sample with 1 million to 1.2 million clones, 70% to 85% of them seen once. Study-level points and caveats: What naive subsets generally showed was a larger estimated richness than memory subsets showed.

Material: memory CD4+ T cells from PBMCs. Subset: CD45RA-negative fraction. This TCR came from a young man in good health. Some clones in this sample may be carry-over from other donors' samples. The J gene is TRBJ2-1, the V gene TRBV7-2, with 8 bases lining up with TRBD2. This chain's CDR3 is CASTKSGSSYNEQFF. Here the CDR3 DNA reads TGTGCCAGCACCAAGAGCGGGAGCTCCTACAATGAGCAGTTCTTC.